The 31 T cell receptor beta chains in this list originate from one sample, sequenced in a study of radiotherapy plus CTLA-4 blockade in lung cancer. Generated by immunoSEQ multiplex PCR, the TCRdb table keeps only in-frame clones and is missing some. The table includes tens of thousands of clones, around four fifths detected once. The specimen was peripheral blood, collected from a patient treated with radiotherapy plus ipilimumab. The receptors stem from a human donor with non-small cell lung cancer who had stable disease on radiotherapy plus ipilimumab.

This clone was seen a single time. V and J are TRBV11-2 and TRBJ2-5; D is ambiguous. The CDR3 is 14 residues long. The V and J ends lost 1 base and 2 bases respectively, with 8 bases between them. CDR1 and CDR2 from the germline V gene are SGHAT and FQNNGV. The CDR3 is CASSLVAHQETQYF. CDR3 nucleotide sequence: TGTGCCAGCAGCTTAGTGGCTCATCAAGAGACCCAGTACTTC.

V and J are TRBV6-6 and TRBJ1-4; no clear D gene. Germline V gene sequence: CDR1 MNHNY, CDR2 SVGAGI (reference sequence). The CDR3 is 15 residues long. Trimming took 0 bases from V and 5 from J, leaving 10 bases between them. CDR3 sequence reads: CASSYSGRGNEKLFF. DNA for the CDR3: TGTGCCAGCAGTTACTCAGGGCGTGGGAATGAAAAACTGTTTTTT.

This clone appeared a few times. The chain carries TRBV6-1 and TRBJ1-4, with D unresolved. CDR3 size: 11 residues. CDR1 and CDR2 from the germline V gene are MNHNS and SASEGT. Trimming took off 1 base at V and 8 bases at J, with 2 bases between the two ends. This CDR3 reads CASSEGEKLFF. In DNA form, the CDR3 reads TGTGCCAGCAGTGAAGGAGAAAAACTGTTTTTT.

The sample holds a few counts of this clone. The chain is built from TRBV9 and TRBJ2-5; perhaps TRBD2 as D (7 bases). The CDR3 consists of 17 residues. From germline, CDR1 is SGDLS and CDR2 YYNGEE. Trimming pared 3 bases from V and 0 bases from J, leaving 18 bases between. Here the CDR3 DNA reads TGTGCCAGCAGCGAGGGAGGGGGGCAGATCTACCAAGAGACCCAGTACTTC. Amino acids: CASSEGGGQIYQETQYF.

This sequence joins TRBV5-4 and TRBJ1-2; D possibly corresponds to TRBD1 (6 bases). V dropped 0 bases and J dropped 6 bases, with 9 bases sitting between them. Germline V CDR1 and CDR2: SGHNT, YYREEE (reference sequence). The CDR3 extends over 13 amino acids. The CDR3 DNA follows: TGTGCCAGCAGCTTGGAGGCAGGGGATGGCTACACCTTC. Its translation is CASSLEAGDGYTF.

This CDR3 is CASSSITSGDSYEQYF. The CDR3 DNA is TGTGCCAGCAGCTCCATTACTAGCGGGGATTCCTACGAGCAGTACTTC. The genes are TRBV28 and TRBJ2-5; TRBD2 matches at 10 bases. With the DNA end fitting TRBJ2-7 better, the J assignment may be wrong. CDR1 is MDHEN, CDR2 SYDVKM, per germline. The CDR3 loop spans 16 amino acids.

This chain links TRBV4-2 with TRBJ2-3; 8 nucleotides match TRBD2. V was pared by 0 bases and J by 0 bases, with 5 bases of the junction left unmatched. Germline assignment: CDR1 LGHNA and CDR2 YNFKEQ. This CDR3 comprises 17 residues. CDR3 protein: CASSQDKRGRSTDTQYF. Written as DNA, the CDR3 is TGTGCCAGCAGCCAAGATAAGCGGGGGAGAAGCACAGATACGCAGTATTTT.

J is TRBJ2-2 and V is TRBV5-1; 11 bases match TRBD2. This CDR3 region has 16 residues. CDR1 SGHRS and CDR2 YFSETQ come from the germline V gene. V shed 4 bases and J 7 bases; nucleotides not matched to a gene: 9. The CDR3 DNA sequence: TGCGCCAGCAGCCGCGGGACTAGCGGTTCCGGCGGGGAGCTGTTTTTT. Translating it yields CASSRGTSGSGGELFF.

The gene calls are TRBV4-1 and TRBJ1-4; 11 bases align to TRBD1. Germline loops: CDR1 MGHRA, CDR2 YSYEKL. CDR3 length: 16 residues. The trim removed 6 bases at V and 5 bases at J, leaving 8 bases unmatched. The CDR3 DNA reads TGCGCCAGCAGGCCCGGGACAGGGGGGGCCAATGAAAAACTGTTTTTT. Protein: CASRPGTGGANEKLFF.

The gene calls are TRBV2 and TRBJ2-1; 10 nucleotides align to TRBD2. The CDR3 runs 17 residues. Per the germline V gene, CDR1 is SNHLY and CDR2 is FYNNEI. The J segment lost 5 bases and the V segment lost 0 bases, leaving 7 bases of the junction unmatched. In DNA, the CDR3 is TGTGCCAGCAGTGAAGCGCCAAGAGCGGGAGGGGACAATGAGCAGTTCTTC. It yields the protein CASSEAPRAGGDNEQFF.

The chain combines TRBV2 with TRBJ2-1; 8 bases line up with TRBD1. Germline assignment: CDR1 SNHLY and CDR2 FYNNEI. This CDR3 has 16 amino acids. With 1 base clipped from V and 4 bases from J, the junction kept 6 bases outside the gene matches. The CDR3 protein is CASSEVGTGRYNEQFF. Written as DNA, the CDR3 is TGTGCCAGCAGTGAAGTTGGGACAGGACGATACAATGAGCAGTTCTTC.

V is TRBV5-1 and J is TRBJ2-2; maybe TRBD1 (6 bases). CDR3 length equals 15 residues. Germline V gene data show CDR1 as SGHRS and CDR2 as YFSETQ. Trimming took 0 bases from V and 3 from J, leaving 9 bases between them. CDR3 sequence: CASSLGQGYTGELFF. In DNA form, the CDR3 reads TGCGCCAGCAGCTTGGGGCAGGGGTACACCGGGGAGCTGTTTTTT.

The CDR3 is CASNHQQGAGGYTF. The CDR3 coding sequence is TGTGCCAGCAACCACCAACAGGGGGCAGGAGGCTACACCTTC. The chain couples TRBV5-4 to TRBJ1-2; 9 bases match TRBD1. Per germline, CDR1 SGHNT and CDR2 YYREEE (reference sequence). J was trimmed by 8 bases and V by 6 bases; bases with no gene match: 11. CDR3 length equals 14 residues.

The sample holds a few counts of this clone. This chain links TRBV29-1 with TRBJ2-3; TRBD1 matches 8 bases. The CDR3 length is 16 residues. Trimming cost V 0 bases and J 6 bases; bases outside gene matches: 11. Germline CDR1 SQVTM, CDR2 ANQGSEA. The CDR3 loop reads CSVEDPTGAKRDTQYF. The CDR3 coding sequence is TGCAGCGTTGAAGATCCGACAGGGGCCAAACGGGATACGCAGTATTTT.

The rearrangement joins TRBV6-5 to TRBJ2-5; tentatively, D is TRBD2 (6 bases). CDR1 and CDR2 (germline): MNHEY, SVGAGI. The CDR3 is 14 amino acids. The V end lost 4 bases, the J end lost 2 bases, and 11 bases lay between the germline ends. CDR3 amino acids: CASSSRTIQETQYF. The CDR3 coding sequence is TGTGCCAGCAGTTCCCGGACTATACAAGAGACCCAGTACTTC.

For the CDR3, the DNA is TGTGCCAGCAGCACAGGACTAGCGGGGGGCTATGAGCAGTTCTTC. Its translation: CASSTGLAGGYEQFF. The chain has TRBV5-4 and TRBJ2-1; 14 bases fit TRBD2. CDR1 SGHNT and CDR2 YYREEE come from the germline V gene (reference sequence). There are 15 residues in the CDR3. V lost 4 bases and J lost 8; bases outside the gene matches: 5.

The CDR3 loop reads CASSLKGSSTGNSPLHF. Written as DNA, the CDR3 is TGTGCCAGCAGCTTAAAGGGGTCTTCCACCGGTAATTCACCCCTCCACTTT. The rearrangement joins TRBV7-9 to TRBJ1-6, with D possibly TRBD1 on 5 matching bases. The germline V and J ends were trimmed by 2 bases and 6 bases, with 17 bases remaining between them. Germline values: CDR1 SEHNR, CDR2 FQNEAQ (reference sequence). The length of the CDR3 is 17 residues. Variable domain in full (rest from reference TRBV7-9 and TRBJ1-6): DTGVSQNPRHKITKRGQNVTFRCDPISEHNRLYWYRQTLGQGPEFLTYFQNEAQLEKSRLLSDRFSAERPKGSFSTLEIQRTEQGDSAMYLCASSLKGSSTGNSPLHFGNGTRLTVT.

The chain joins TRBV6-6 to TRBJ1-4; D not certain. CDR3 length equals 16 residues. The V gene lost 0 bases and the J gene lost 6 bases, with 14 bases spanning the gap. Germline CDR1 is MNHNY and CDR2 is SVGAGI (reference sequence). This chain's CDR3 is CASSYSRGQVDEKLFF. The CDR3 nucleotides read TGTGCCAGCAGTTACTCGAGAGGGCAGGTGGATGAAAAACTGTTTTTT.

The J gene is TRBJ1-4, the V gene TRBV4-2; 8 positions match TRBD1. V dropped 0 bases and J dropped 6; count of bases not matched to a gene: 3. This CDR3 has 15 residues. Germline CDR1 LGHNA, CDR2 YNFKEQ. The CDR3 loop reads CASSQEQQGDEKLFF. The CDR3 DNA is TGTGCCAGCAGCCAAGAACAACAGGGGGATGAAAAACTGTTTTTT.

The V and J genes are TRBV18 and TRBJ2-7; D unclear. The CDR3 spans 14 residues. Trimming left V 1 base short and J 0 bases short, with 7 bases between. The V gene's germline CDR1 is KGHSH and CDR2 LQKENI. CDR3 in amino acids: CASSPLSSSYEQYF. In nucleotides, the CDR3 is TGTGCCAGCTCACCACTCAGTAGCTCCTACGAGCAGTACTTC.

The CDR3 is CASSLGDYEQYF. CDR3 nucleotide sequence: TGCGCCAGCAGCCTCGGGGACTACGAGCAGTACTTC. The J gene is TRBJ2-7, the V gene TRBV5-1, with D possibly matching TRBD2 (5 bases). Per germline, CDR1 SGHRS and CDR2 YFSETQ. There are 12 residues in the CDR3. V gave up 4 bases and J gave up 3 bases, with 8 bases separating them.

The chain joins TRBV11-2 to TRBJ2-7, with D possibly TRBD2 on 5 matching bases. V shed 0 bases and J shed 7 bases, with 16 bases lying between them. The CDR3 has 15 residues. CDR1 and CDR2 from the germline V gene are SGHAT and FQNNGV. The CDR3 region is CASSLDRRSRGEQYF. CDR3 bases: TGTGCCAGCAGCTTAGATCGCAGGTCCCGGGGAGAGCAGTACTTC. Looking up the rest from reference TRBV11-2 and TRBJ2-7 gives the full variable domain: EAGVAQSPRYKIIEKRQSVAFWCNPISGHATLYWYQQILGQGPKLLIQFQNNGVVDDSQLPKDRFSAERLKGVDSTLKIQPAKLEDSAVYLCASSLDRRSRGEQYFGPGTRLTVT.

The V call is TRBV7-9, the J call TRBJ1-5; maybe TRBD1 (6 bases). Germline V gene sequence: CDR1 SEHNR, CDR2 FQNEAQ (reference sequence). V was pared by 5 bases and J by 5 bases, with 16 bases between. This CDR3 region has 15 residues. DNA for the CDR3: TGTGCCAGCAGCCAAGGTGGGGGCTTAGATCAGCCCCAGCATTTT. It codes for CASSQGGGLDQPQHF.

This chain uses TRBV6-1 with TRBJ1-4; unclear D gene. Germline V gene data show CDR1 as MNHNS and CDR2 as SASEGT. V was shortened by 2 bases and J by 5 bases, with 12 bases between the two germline ends. There are 15 residues in the CDR3. In DNA form, the CDR3 reads TGTGCCAGCAGTGAAACACAGCCCCCCAATGAAAAACTGTTTTTT. Protein product: CASSETQPPNEKLFF.

The J gene is TRBJ2-3, the V gene TRBV28, with 16 bases lining up with TRBD2. The CDR3 length is 15 residues. Germline V gives CDR1 MDHEN, CDR2 SYDVKM. V was pared by 8 bases and J by 2 bases, with 1 base of the junction left unmatched. The CDR3 protein is CASGTSGGATDTQYF. CDR3 DNA sequence: TGTGCCAGCGGGACTAGCGGGGGGGCCACAGATACGCAGTATTTT.

The V call is TRBV30, the J call TRBJ2-5; D is ambiguous. Germline-derived CDR1 and CDR2 are GTSNPN and SVGIG (reference sequence). CDR3 length equals 13 residues. The germline V and J ends were trimmed by 2 bases and 2 bases, with 9 bases remaining between them. The CDR3 reads CAWSIGVQETQYF. CDR3 DNA: TGTGCCTGGAGTATCGGCGTACAAGAGACCCAGTACTTC.

The rearrangement joins TRBV7-3 to TRBJ2-5, with 7 bases fitting TRBD2. The germline V gene encodes CDR1 SGHTA and CDR2 FQGTGA. J gave up 4 bases and V 3 bases, and 8 bases lay outside the gene matches. The CDR3 totals 15 residues. The CDR3 loop is CASSFDRGERETQYF. The CDR3 DNA follows: TGTGCCAGCAGCTTTGATCGGGGGGAGAGAGAGACCCAGTACTTC.

The gene calls are TRBV10-3 and TRBJ2-3; D is uncertain. Germline CDR1 and CDR2: ENHRY and SYGVKD. Trimming cost V 6 bases and J 0 bases, with 7 bases left between them. The CDR3 contains 13 residues. This chain's CDR3 is CAIRSDSTDTQYF. The CDR3 DNA reads as TGTGCCATCAGGTCCGATAGCACAGATACGCAGTATTTT.

The rearrangement uses TRBV6-6 and TRBJ2-7; TRBD2 matches at 8 bases. The junction had 2 bases not matched to a gene; V was cut back by 1 base and J by 3 bases. The CDR3 sequence is 14 residues long. Germline loops: CDR1 MNHNY, CDR2 SVGAGI (reference sequence). CDR3 loop: CASSYFGTSYEQYF. DNA for the CDR3: TGTGCCAGCAGTTACTTTGGGACTAGCTACGAGCAGTACTTC.

The rearrangement joins TRBV4-3 to TRBJ1-1; D unresolved. This CDR3 spans 17 amino acids. Germline V gives CDR1 LGHNA, CDR2 YSLEER. Trimming removed 1 base from V and 0 bases from J, with 15 bases in between. The CDR3 reads CASSQAAWGGMNTEAFF. The CDR3 DNA reads as TGCGCCAGCAGCCAAGCGGCGTGGGGTGGGATGAACACTGAAGCTTTCTTT.

The J gene is TRBJ2-7, the V gene TRBV5-1; D may be TRBD2 (5 bases). Deletions cut 5 bases from V and 4 bases from J, with 22 bases between. CDR1 is SGHRS, CDR2 YFSETQ, per germline. The CDR3 loop spans 16 amino acids. The CDR3 loop reads CASSKGGGPLVYEQYF. The DNA of the CDR3 is TGCGCCAGCAGTAAAGGAGGCGGTCCCCTTGTGTACGAGCAGTACTTC.